The next 15 T cell receptor beta chains were all read from a single sample in a study of CXCR3-negative and CXCR3-positive naive CD8 T cells. Findings and limits, study-wide: More hydrophobic TRB CDR3s occurred in CXCR3-positive than in CXCR3-negative naive cells.

UMI-labeled TRB cDNA libraries were prepared by 5' RACE. TCRdb reanalyzed the 5' RACE reads and collapses them to one entry per CDR3 protein, without DNA. This table holds fewer than 140,000 distinct CDR3 sequences. These receptors' targets are unknown. The sample was naive CXCR3+ CD8+ T cells from blood. The sample's subset: CD45RO-CCR7+CD27+CD95- naive CD8+ T cells expressing CXCR3 (TNR3+). These receptors came from a human donor in good health. Some clones in this sample may be carry-over from other donors' samples.

V is TRBV6-5 and J is TRBJ2-5; TCRdb indicates TRBD1, and absent DNA this call remains unverified. The germline gives CDR1 MNHEY, CDR2 SVGAGI. The CDR3 has 15 amino acids. CDR3 amino acids: CASSYSPGVTETQYF.

The chain recombines TRBV2 with TRBJ2-1; TCRdb returns TRBD2, unconfirmable since there is no DNA. The CDR3 runs to 17 residues. CDR1 and CDR2 (germline): SNHLY, FYNNEI. The CDR3: CASSDPSSGERNNEQFF. Full variable domain (outside the CDR3, taken from reference TRBV2 and TRBJ2-1): EPEVTQTPSHQVTQMGQEVILRCVPISNHLYFYWYRQILGQKVEFLVSFYNNEISEKSEIFDDQFSVERPDGSNFTLKIRSTKLEDSAMYFCASSDPSSGERNNEQFFGPGTRLTVL.

V and J are TRBV28 and TRBJ1-1. The CDR3 runs 13 residues. Germline CDR1 is MDHEN and CDR2 is SYDVKM. The CDR3 here is CASSLSWGGEAFF.

This chain uses TRBV7-9 with TRBJ2-7; the D call of TRBD2 rests on TCRdb alone, since no DNA is present to check it. Germline assignment: CDR1 SEHNR and CDR2 FQNEAQ (reference sequence). The CDR3 is 15 amino acids. CDR3 protein: CASSPPGLATYEQYF.

The chain combines TRBV29-1 with TRBJ2-6; TCRdb's D call of TRBD1 is untestable without DNA. Germline V gives CDR1 SQVTM, CDR2 ANQGSEA. CDR3 length: 18 residues. CDR3 region: CSVEDLGTGSSGANVLTF.

The chain carries TRBV7-3 and TRBJ2-1; TCRdb lists TRBD1, though no DNA is available to test this call. Germline CDR1 SGHTA, CDR2 FQGTGA. The length of the CDR3 is 16 residues. The chain's CDR3 is CASSFGPPTKQNEQFF.

This chain uses TRBV13 with TRBJ2-7; the TRBD1 assignment by TCRdb is unverifiable without DNA. This CDR3 has 15 residues. Germline V gene lookup returns CDR1 PRHDT and CDR2 FYEKMQ (reference sequence). The CDR3 sequence: CASSARGNPTYEQYF.

This CDR3 reads CASSIDIQGTNEKLFF. The V and J genes are TRBV19 and TRBJ1-4. The CDR3 has 16 amino acids. CDR1 and CDR2 from the germline V gene are LNHDA and SQIVND (reference sequence).

V and J are TRBV9 and TRBJ2-7. This CDR3 is 12 amino acids long. Germline V lookup: CDR1 SGDLS, CDR2 YYNGEE. Here the CDR3 reads CASSVEGSEQYF.

V and J are TRBV7-9 and TRBJ2-1; the TCRdb call, TRBD2, lacks DNA for checking. Per germline, CDR1 SEHNR and CDR2 FQNEAQ (reference sequence). CDR3 length equals 15 residues. CDR3 in amino acids: CASSLGGGVNNEQFF.

The CDR3 spells CASSSWGHQPQHF. The V call is TRBV6-2 or TRBV6-3, the J call TRBJ1-5; TCRdb designates TRBD1, a call that cannot be tested without DNA. Germline-derived CDR1 and CDR2 are MNHEY and SVGEGT. The CDR3 has 13 amino acids.

This chain joins TRBV3-1 and TRBJ1-1; the TCRdb D gene call, TRBD1, has no DNA to confirm it. Germline CDR1 reads LGHDT; CDR2 reads YNNKEL (reference sequence). The CDR3 covers 13 residues. Here the CDR3 reads CASSTEEGFEAFF.

The rearrangement uses TRBV5-5 and TRBJ2-7. The CDR3 runs 12 residues. Germline assignment: CDR1 SGHKS and CDR2 YYEKEE (reference sequence). The CDR3 is CASSLVGQEQYF.

The J gene is TRBJ2-2, the V gene TRBV10-3; TCRdb indicates TRBD1, and absent DNA this call remains unverified. The V gene's germline CDR1 is ENHRY and CDR2 SYGVKD. The CDR3 runs 14 residues. The CDR3 region is CAISDGTVGGELFF.

This rearrangement joins TRBV29-1 to TRBJ1-1; TCRdb's D call, TRBD1, is unchecked because there is no DNA. The CDR3 length is 15 residues. The germline CDR1 and CDR2 sequences are SQVTM and ANQGSEA. The CDR3 protein is CSVAGFGQGAWEAFF.